This note documents a single TCR beta chain sequence. Using immunoSEQ multiplex PCR, the repertoire was profiled, and TCRdb retains in-frame clones only, with some absent. The data show some 500,000 clones, around 77% seen once. This sample was taken from a study of shared clonotypes between healthy human individuals. The sample comprised PBMCs. The sequence was collected from a middle-aged woman in good health. Some clones in this sample may be carry-over from other donors' samples.

DNA for the CDR3: TGTGCCAGCAGCTTGAGGTTCGAGCAGTACTTC. Its translation: CASSLRFEQYF. This chain uses TRBV7-9 with TRBJ2-7; D uncertain. The CDR3 has 11 amino acids. Germline CDR1 reads SEHNR; CDR2 reads FQNEAQ (reference sequence). Trimming pared 3 bases from V and 6 bases from J, leaving 6 bases between.